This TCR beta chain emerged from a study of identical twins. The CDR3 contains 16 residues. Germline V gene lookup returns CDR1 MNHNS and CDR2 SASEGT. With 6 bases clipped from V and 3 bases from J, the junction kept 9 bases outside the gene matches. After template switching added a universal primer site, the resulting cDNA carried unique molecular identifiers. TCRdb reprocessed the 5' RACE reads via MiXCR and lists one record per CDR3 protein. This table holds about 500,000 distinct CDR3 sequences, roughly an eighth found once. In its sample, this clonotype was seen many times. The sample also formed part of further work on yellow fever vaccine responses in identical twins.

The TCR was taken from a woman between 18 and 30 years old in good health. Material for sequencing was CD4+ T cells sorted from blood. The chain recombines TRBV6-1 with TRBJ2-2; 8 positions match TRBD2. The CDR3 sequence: CASSTPRGGDTGELFF. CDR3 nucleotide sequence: TGTGCCAGCAGCACCCCCCGGGGGGGGGACACCGGGGAGCTGTTTTTT.